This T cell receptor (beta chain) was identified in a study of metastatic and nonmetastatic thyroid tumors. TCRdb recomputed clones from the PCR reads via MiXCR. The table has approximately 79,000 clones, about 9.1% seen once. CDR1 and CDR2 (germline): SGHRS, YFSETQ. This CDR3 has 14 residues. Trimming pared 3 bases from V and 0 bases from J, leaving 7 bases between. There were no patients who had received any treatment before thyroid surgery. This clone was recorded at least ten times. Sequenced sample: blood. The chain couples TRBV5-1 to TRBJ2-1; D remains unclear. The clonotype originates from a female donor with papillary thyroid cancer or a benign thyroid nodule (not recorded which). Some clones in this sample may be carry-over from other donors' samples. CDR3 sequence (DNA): TGCGCCAGCAGCTCCTCTAGCTCCTACAATGAGCAGTTCTTC. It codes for CASSSSSSYNEQFF.